A single sample gave rise to the 32 T cell receptor beta chains below, sequenced in a study of blood T cell repertoires in COVID-19 (dated by TCRdb to 2020 to 2021). Preparation of the library involved the immunoSEQ multiplex PCR assay. Entries here come from immuneACCESS through TCRdb and include only in-frame sequences with V and J called. Some clones fail to appear in such tables; in the studies checked, an unresolved V gene covers under half of the shortfall, and the cause of the remainder is unknown. The sample table holds around 140,000 clones, of which about 87% were seen once. The ten largest account for 0.95% of the sample. Specimen: peripheral blood. The receptors derive from a woman aged 45-60 years with acute or convalescent COVID-19.

This clone was seen a handful of times. V is TRBV19 and J is TRBJ2-5; 9 positions match TRBD1. V lost 5 bases to trimming and J lost 7 bases; unmatched junction nucleotides: 11. The germline gives CDR1 LNHDA, CDR2 SQIVND (reference sequence). The CDR3 sequence is 15 residues long. In DNA form, the CDR3 reads TGTGCCAGTAGTCCAAGGACAGGGGAAGGAGGGACCCAGTACTTC. Translation: CASSPRTGEGGTQYF.

CDR3 sequence: CASTSDRTGRSPLHF. CDR3 DNA sequence: TGTGCCAGCACCAGCGACCGGACAGGACGGTCACCCCTCCACTTT. The V call is TRBV3-1 (or the pseudogene TRBV3-2), the J call TRBJ1-6; 7 bases fit TRBD1. V shed 7 bases and J 10 bases; nucleotides not matched to a gene: 13. Germline V lookup: CDR1 LGHDT, CDR2 YNNKEL (reference sequence). This CDR3 has 15 residues.

V gene TRBV18 combines with J gene TRBJ2-7; D possibly corresponds to TRBD1 (6 bases). V was pared by 2 bases and J by 3 bases, with 11 bases between. CDR3 length equals 14 residues. CDR1 and CDR2 (germline): KGHSH, LQKENI. CDR3 protein: CASSPGGGFYEQYF. The CDR3 nucleotides read TGTGCCAGCTCACCAGGTGGGGGCTTCTACGAGCAGTACTTC.

In DNA, the CDR3 is TGTGCCAGCAGCCCTCAAGGGGCCAATTACGAGCAGTACTTC. Encoded protein: CASSPQGANYEQYF. The chain couples TRBV7-9 to TRBJ2-7, with a possible D match to TRBD1 (5 bases). The V and J ends lost 5 bases and 4 bases respectively, with 15 bases between them. Germline loops: CDR1 SEHNR, CDR2 FQNEAQ (reference sequence). This CDR3 has 14 residues.

The chain combines TRBV30 with TRBJ2-5, with 8 bases that match TRBD2. Per germline, CDR1 GTSNPN and CDR2 SVGIG (reference sequence). The junction had 7 bases not matched to a gene; V was cut back by 3 bases and J by 4 bases. This CDR3 is 14 amino acids long. The CDR3 sequence is CAWSRAGAGETQYF. In DNA form, the CDR3 reads TGTGCCTGGAGCCGAGCGGGAGCAGGAGAGACCCAGTACTTC.

This clone was detected a few times. This chain connects TRBV5-4 to TRBJ1-3; 7 nucleotides agree with TRBD1. The V segment lost 4 bases and the J segment 3 bases; nucleotides outside the gene matches: 4. The germline V gene has CDR1 SGHNT and CDR2 YYREEE (reference sequence). CDR3 size: 14 residues. The CDR3, as DNA: TGTGCCAGCAGCGAAGACAGGGTTGGAAACACCATATATTTT. The encoded protein is CASSEDRVGNTIYF.

In DNA, the CDR3 is TGTGCCAGCTCACCCCTGGGGGACAGAAACATTCAGTACTTC. Translation: CASSPLGDRNIQYF. The chain combines TRBV18 with TRBJ2-4, with 7 positions matching TRBD1. CDR3 length: 14 residues. The V gene end was trimmed by 3 bases and the J gene end by 6 bases; junction bases not matched to a gene: 5. Germline lookup yields CDR1 KGHSH and CDR2 LQKENI.

V and J are TRBV19 and TRBJ2-1, with a tentative D call TRBD2 (7 bases). V gave up 1 base and J gave up 5 bases, with 15 bases separating them. Per germline, CDR1 LNHDA and CDR2 SQIVND (reference sequence). CDR3 size: 16 residues. The CDR3 nucleotides are TGTGCCAGTAGTATAGTTTGGGGGGGCTTAGACAATGAGCAGTTCTTC. Translating it yields CASSIVWGGLDNEQFF.

The chain joins TRBV27 to TRBJ1-2, with 7 bases identical to TRBD1. The V gene's germline CDR1 is MNHEY and CDR2 SMNVEV (reference sequence). The ends lost 5 bases at V and 7 bases at J; junction bases unmatched: 7. CDR3 size: 13 residues. As DNA, the CDR3 is TGTGCCAGCAGTCCAACCCAGGGGGGTGGCTACACCTTC. Translation gives CASSPTQGGGYTF.

This clone is a singleton in its sample. The chain links TRBV4-2 to TRBJ1-3; D might be TRBD1 (5 bases). The CDR3 runs 14 residues. Per the germline V gene, CDR1 is LGHNA and CDR2 is YNFKEQ. Trimming took off 4 bases at V and 3 bases at J, with 10 bases between the two ends. The CDR3 loop is CASSPGRDGNTIYF. CDR3 DNA sequence: TGTGCCAGCAGCCCGGGCAGGGATGGAAACACCATATATTTT.

This rearrangement joins TRBV2 to TRBJ2-7; 8 nucleotides agree with TRBD2. Germline lookup yields CDR1 SNHLY and CDR2 FYNNEI. The CDR3 length is 14 residues. V shed 3 bases, J shed 2 bases, and the junction held 3 bases outside the gene matches. The CDR3 protein is CASSDPGGTYEQYF. In DNA form, the CDR3 reads TGTGCCAGCAGTGACCCGGGGGGGACCTACGAGCAGTACTTC.

On this clone: Other DNA variants within this sample encode the same CDR3. The V and J genes are TRBV11-2 and TRBJ2-3, with D possibly matching TRBD1 (5 bases). The V and J ends lost 1 base and 1 base respectively, with 6 bases between them. Germline-derived CDR1 and CDR2 are SGHAT and FQNNGV. This CDR3 comprises 14 residues. The CDR3 loop reads CASSLGGGTDTQYF. The CDR3 region has the DNA TGTGCCAGCAGCTTAGGGGGCGGCACAGATACGCAGTATTTT.

V is TRBV2 and J is TRBJ2-2; TRBD1 aligns across 8 bases. Germline V gene data show CDR1 as SNHLY and CDR2 as FYNNEI. The CDR3 consists of 15 residues. V lost 7 bases, J lost 0 bases, and 4 bases stayed unmatched. CDR3 DNA: TGTGCCAGCATATCGGACAGGGCGAACACCGGGGAGCTGTTTTTT. It specifies CASISDRANTGELFF.

The chain links TRBV4-2 to TRBJ2-3, with TRBD2 identical over 8 bases. The CDR3 has 17 residues. V gave up 3 bases and J gave up 1 base; unmatched junction bases: 9. Germline V gives CDR1 LGHNA, CDR2 YNFKEQ. CDR3 bases: TGTGCCAGCAGCCAGCTAGTAGACGGGGGGGGCACAGATACGCAGTATTTT. This gives the protein CASSQLVDGGGTDTQYF.

The V call is TRBV30, the J call TRBJ1-4, with 8 nucleotides matching TRBD1. The V and J ends lost 0 bases and 7 bases, in that order; junction bases with no gene match: 4. CDR3 length equals 14 residues. Germline CDR1 reads GTSNPN; CDR2 reads SVGIG (reference sequence). In nucleotides, the CDR3 is TGTGCCTGGAGTGTAGGGCAGGGGGCTGAAAAACTGTTTTTT. Translated, it gives CAWSVGQGAEKLFF.

The rearrangement links TRBV19 to TRBJ1-2, with 7 positions matching TRBD1. The CDR3 sequence is 13 residues long. V trimming: 2 bases; J trimming: 7 bases; junction bases outside the gene matches: 4. From germline, CDR1 is LNHDA and CDR2 SQIVND (reference sequence). CDR3: CASSIRQGTGYTF. CDR3 sequence (DNA): TGTGCCAGTAGTATACGACAGGGTACTGGCTACACCTTC.

Only a few counts were recorded for this clone. The chain uses TRBV10-1 and TRBJ1-5; 7 bases are shared with TRBD1. The CDR3 runs 15 residues. V was clipped by 6 bases and J by 6 bases; unmatched bases: 11. Germline CDR1 reads WNHNN; CDR2 reads SYGVQD (reference sequence). The CDR3: CASRRGPERSQPQHF. The DNA of the CDR3 is TGCGCCAGCAGGAGGGGGCCCGAACGTTCTCAGCCCCAGCATTTT.

The V gene is TRBV11-2, the J gene TRBJ2-5; the match to TRBD1 covers 9 bases. Germline V gene sequence: CDR1 SGHAT, CDR2 FQNNGV. The CDR3 covers 17 residues. Trimming at V came to 6 bases and at J to 3 bases, leaving 14 bases not matched to a gene. The CDR3: CASRTYRLGQGEETQYF. CDR3 sequence (DNA): TGTGCCAGCAGGACTTACCGCTTGGGACAGGGCGAAGAGACCCAGTACTTC.

Regarding this clone: This clone may be a read error of a much larger clone one base away. The rearrangement joins TRBV5-5 to TRBJ2-1; the D gene is possibly TRBD1 (5 bases). The CDR3 contains 13 residues. Germline CDR1 reads SGHKS; CDR2 reads YYEKEE (reference sequence). V shed 2 bases and J shed 3 bases, with 6 bases lying between them. The CDR3 is CASSFDSYNEQFF. The CDR3 DNA sequence: TGTGCCAGCAGCTTCGACAGCTACAATGAGCAGTTCTTC.

This clone showed up just once. V gene TRBV6-1 combines with J gene TRBJ1-4; D is unclear. CDR3 length: 14 amino acids. V lost 1 base and J lost 8, with 11 bases in between. Per the germline V gene, CDR1 is MNHNS and CDR2 is SASEGT. The CDR3 loop reads CASSEVSGEEKLFF. The CDR3, as DNA: TGTGCCAGCAGTGAAGTATCAGGTGAAGAAAAACTGTTTTTT.

This clone was recorded only once. CDR3 sequence (DNA): TGTGCCAGCAGTGCAGGGGACGCTCAGCCCCAGCATTTT. Protein: CASSAGDAQPQHF. The chain employs TRBV6-4 and TRBJ1-5, with D tentatively TRBD1 (6 bases). V shed 4 bases and J shed 6 bases, with 10 bases lying between them. The CDR3 contains 13 residues. Germline CDR1 is MRHNA and CDR2 is SNTAGT.

The chain links TRBV7-9 to TRBJ1-5; D may be TRBD1 (5 bases). CDR1 and CDR2 (germline): SEHNR, FQNEAQ (reference sequence). There are 16 residues in the CDR3. Trimming stripped 5 bases from V and 0 bases from J, with 14 bases between. CDR3 residues: CASSPVGTYSNQPQHF. The CDR3 DNA follows: TGTGCCAGCAGCCCCGTGGGGACTTATAGCAATCAGCCCCAGCATTTT.

The rearrangement joins TRBV7-3 to TRBJ2-7; 7 nucleotides line up with TRBD2. V was pared by 6 bases and J by 7 bases, with 6 bases of the junction left unmatched. From germline, CDR1 is SGHTA and CDR2 FQGTGA. The CDR3 totals 12 residues. CDR3 coding DNA: TGTGCCAGCAGTAACGGACTAGGAGAGCAGTACTTC. Translated: CASSNGLGEQYF.

The CDR3 protein is CASSDAGTATNEKLFF. CDR3 DNA sequence: TGTGCCAGCAGTGACGCAGGCACTGCAACTAATGAAAAACTGTTTTTT. This chain uses TRBV6-1 with TRBJ1-4; D not resolved. The V gene lost 3 bases and the J gene lost 0 bases, with 11 bases spanning the gap. Germline V lookup: CDR1 MNHNS, CDR2 SASEGT. The CDR3 runs 16 residues.

As for this clone: At one end the junction does not follow the germline gene, possibly because of a read error. This chain connects TRBV27 to TRBJ2-2; 8 bases agree with TRBD1. CDR3 length: 13 amino acids. CDR1 is MNHEY and CDR2 is SMNVEV in the germline V gene (reference sequence). CDR3 bases: TGTGCCAGCACCCAGGCCCGGACAGGGACTTTACTTTTT. It yields the protein CASTQARTGTLLF.

The V call is TRBV30, the J call TRBJ1-2, with 7 bases that match TRBD1. V lost 4 bases, J lost 8 bases, and 4 bases stayed unmatched. This CDR3 has 11 amino acids. Germline CDR1 is GTSNPN and CDR2 is SVGIG (reference sequence). The CDR3 protein is CAWNRGWGYTF. The CDR3 nucleotides read TGTGCCTGGAACAGGGGTTGGGGCTACACCTTC.

The chain carries TRBV5-1 and TRBJ1-1; 7 positions match TRBD1. Germline-derived CDR1 and CDR2 are SGHRS and YFSETQ. This CDR3 region has 17 residues. V lost 4 bases to trimming and J lost 4 bases; unmatched junction nucleotides: 16. The CDR3: CASSPVLHRGGSTEAFF. The CDR3 region has the DNA TGCGCCAGCAGCCCGGTACTCCACAGGGGCGGTAGCACTGAAGCTTTCTTT.

The chain couples TRBV6-1 to TRBJ1-5; 8 bases agree with TRBD1. The CDR3 loop spans 17 amino acids. CDR1 is MNHNS and CDR2 is SASEGT in the germline V gene. V shed 2 bases and J 2 bases; nucleotides not matched to a gene: 8. The CDR3 DNA reads TGTGCCAGCAGTGAAAAGTCAGGGGGCGGTGGCAATCAGCCCCAGCATTTT. The encoded protein is CASSEKSGGGGNQPQHF.

The rearrangement joins TRBV24-1 to TRBJ2-7, with 10 bases aligning to TRBD2. The CDR3 loop spans 16 amino acids. Germline V gene data show CDR1 as KGHDR and CDR2 as SFDVKD. V lost 4 bases, J lost 5 bases, and 10 bases stayed unmatched. CDR3: CATSDHMASGRNEQYF. The CDR3 bases are TGTGCCACCAGTGACCATATGGCTAGCGGGAGAAACGAGCAGTACTTC.

The chain has TRBV19 and TRBJ1-1, with TRBD1 as a possible D gene (5 bases). Per germline, CDR1 LNHDA and CDR2 SQIVND (reference sequence). CDR3 length equals 16 residues. Trimming removed 3 bases from V and 6 bases from J, with 20 bases in between. CDR3 sequence reads: CASSMIPFPGGAEAFF. CDR3 DNA sequence: TGTGCCAGTAGTATGATCCCTTTTCCGGGGGGGGCTGAAGCTTTCTTT. The full variable domain, with the rest looked up from reference TRBV19 and TRBJ1-1, is DGGITQSPKYLFRKEGQNVTLSCEQNLNHDAMYWYRQDPGQGLRLIYYSQIVNDFQKGDIAEGYSVSREKKESFPLTVTSAQKNPTAFYLCASSMIPFPGGAEAFFGQGTRLTVV.

The V gene is TRBV19, the J gene TRBJ1-4; D remains ambiguous. Trimming cost V 9 bases and J 11 bases, with 22 bases left between them. This CDR3 has 14 residues. CDR1 and CDR2 from the germline V gene are LNHDA and SQIVND (reference sequence). The CDR3 DNA follows: TGTGCCAGCCGCCCCGGACTACAAATAGAGAAACTGTTTTTT. This codes for CASRPGLQIEKLFF. Filled out from reference TRBV19 and TRBJ1-4, the complete variable domain reads DGGITQSPKYLFRKEGQNVTLSCEQNLNHDAMYWYRQDPGQGLRLIYYSQIVNDFQKGDIAEGYSVSREKKESFPLTVTSAQKNPTAFYLCASRPGLQIEKLFFGSGTQLSVL.

The chain carries TRBV7-9 and TRBJ1-2, with a tentative D call TRBD1 (5 bases). From germline, CDR1 is SEHNR and CDR2 FQNEAQ (reference sequence). The V gene lost 8 bases and the J gene lost 3 bases, with 13 bases spanning the gap. This CDR3 is 13 amino acids long. The CDR3: CASVWGADYGYTF. For the CDR3, the DNA is TGTGCCAGCGTCTGGGGCGCGGACTATGGCTACACCTTC.